The clone carrying this T cell receptor beta chain was detected only once. This CDR3 comprises 16 residues. CDR1 MDHEN and CDR2 SYDVKM come from the germline V gene. Trimming removed 2 bases from V and 4 bases from J, with 14 bases in between. These data are taken from a study of blood T cell repertoires in COVID-19. TCRdb keeps only in-frame clones here, not all; method: immunoSEQ multiplex PCR. Found here are around 220,000 clones, about 85% of them singletons; the top ten hold 20%. This receptor was taken from a man younger than 45 with active or convalescent COVID-19. The sequenced sample was peripheral blood. The chain uses TRBV28 and TRBJ1-4; a possible D gene is TRBD1 (5 bases). The CDR3 loop is CASSLGYQGNNEKLFF. The CDR3 DNA reads TGTGCCAGCAGTTTAGGATATCAGGGTAATAATGAAAAACTGTTTTTT. Full variable domain (remainder filled in from reference TRBV28 and TRBJ1-4): DVKVTQSSRYLVKRTGEKVFLECVQDMDHENMFWYRQDPGLGLRLIYFSYDVKMKEKGDIPEGYSVSREKKERFSLILESASTNQTSMYLCASSLGYQGNNEKLFFGSGTQLSVL.